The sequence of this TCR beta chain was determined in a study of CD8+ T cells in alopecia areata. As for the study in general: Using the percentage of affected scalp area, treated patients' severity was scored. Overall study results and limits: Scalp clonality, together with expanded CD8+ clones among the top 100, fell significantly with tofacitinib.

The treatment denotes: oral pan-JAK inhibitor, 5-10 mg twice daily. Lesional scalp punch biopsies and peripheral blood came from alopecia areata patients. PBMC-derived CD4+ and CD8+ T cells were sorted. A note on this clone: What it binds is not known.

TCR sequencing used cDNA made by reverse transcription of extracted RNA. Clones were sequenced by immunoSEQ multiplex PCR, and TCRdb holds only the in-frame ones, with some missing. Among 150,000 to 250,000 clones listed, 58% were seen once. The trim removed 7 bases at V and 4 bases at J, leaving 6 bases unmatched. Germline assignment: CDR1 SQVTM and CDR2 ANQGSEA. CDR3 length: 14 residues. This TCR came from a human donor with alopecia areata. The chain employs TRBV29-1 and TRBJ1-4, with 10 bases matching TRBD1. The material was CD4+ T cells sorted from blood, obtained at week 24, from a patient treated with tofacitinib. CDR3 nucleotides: TGCAGCGGGGGACAGGGGAGCGGTAATGAAAAACTGTTTTTT. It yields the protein CSGGQGSGNEKLFF.